This T cell receptor (beta chain) came from a study of cytomegalovirus exposure and HLA in healthy donors. Across the study: The use of the same platform for the approximately 110 validation repertoires and the 600 to 700 first-cohort repertoires was reported by a later analysis. Study-level points and caveats: The study found most TCR sequences rare, yet found some public TCRs in many donors. A few chains tied to CMV proved CMV antigen-specific in vitro.

Concerning this clone itself: The antigen is unknown.

The ends lost 0 bases at V and 3 bases at J; junction bases unmatched: 5. There are 15 residues in the CDR3. CDR1 is SGHNT and CDR2 is YENEEA in the germline V gene. Produced via immunoSEQ multiplex PCR; TCRdb's table is partial and in-frame only. This sample has roughly 130,000 clones, with more than 70% found just once. The chain has TRBV11-3 and TRBJ2-7; 7 bases fit TRBD1. Sequences were obtained from PBMCs. The sequence came from a man in his thirties or forties in good health and CMV-seronegative. The CDR3 DNA reads as TGTGCCAGCAGCTTAGATTCGGGACAGCACTACGAGCAGTACTTC. Residues: CASSLDSGQHYEQYF.